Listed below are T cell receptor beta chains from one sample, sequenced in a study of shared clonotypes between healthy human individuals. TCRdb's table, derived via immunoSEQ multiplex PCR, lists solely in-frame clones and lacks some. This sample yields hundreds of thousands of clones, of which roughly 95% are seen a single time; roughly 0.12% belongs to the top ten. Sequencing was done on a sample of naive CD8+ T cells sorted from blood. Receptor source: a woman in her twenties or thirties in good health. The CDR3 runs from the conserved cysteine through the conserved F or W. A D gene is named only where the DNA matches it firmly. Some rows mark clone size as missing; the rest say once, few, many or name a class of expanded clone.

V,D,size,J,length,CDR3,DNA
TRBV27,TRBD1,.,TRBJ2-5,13,CASSSGQGQEQYF,TGTGCCAGCAGTTCAGGACAGGGACAGGAGCAGTACTTC
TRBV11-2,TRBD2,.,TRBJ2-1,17,CASSTSRKAGAYNEQFF,TGTGCCAGCAGCACCTCACGCAAGGCGGGAGCCTACAATGAGCAGTTCTTC
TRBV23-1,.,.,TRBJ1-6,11,CARAGYSPLHF,TGCGCCAGGGCGGGATATTCACCCCTCCACTTT
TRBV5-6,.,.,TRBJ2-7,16,CASSLAGSLSSYEQYF,TGTGCCAGCAGCCTGGCCGGCAGCCTTAGCTCCTACGAGCAGTACTTC
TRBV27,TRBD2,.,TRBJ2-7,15,CASSWGTSGRGEQYF,TGTGCCAGCAGTTGGGGGACTAGCGGGAGGGGCGAGCAGTACTTC
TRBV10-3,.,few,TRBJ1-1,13,CAISDGGFTEAFF,TGTGCCATCAGTGATGGAGGTTTCACTGAAGCTTTCTTT
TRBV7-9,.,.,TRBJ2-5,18,CASTLRNSRTTTKETQYF,TGTGCCAGCACCCTACGCAACTCCCGGACCACAACTAAAGAGACCCAGTACTTC
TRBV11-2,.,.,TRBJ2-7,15,CASSLDRVGYYEQYF,TGTGCCAGCAGCTTAGATCGGGTAGGATACTACGAGCAGTACTTC
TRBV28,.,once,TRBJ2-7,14,CASSPGMAPYEQYF,TGTGCCAGCAGTCCCGGGATGGCACCCTACGAGCAGTACTTC
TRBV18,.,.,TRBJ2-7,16,CASSPADGVFSYEQYF,TGTGCCAGCTCACCAGCCGACGGCGTTTTCTCCTACGAGCAGTACTTC
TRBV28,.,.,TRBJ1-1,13,CASIGLPNTEAFF,TGTGCCAGCATTGGGCTGCCGAACACTGAAGCTTTCTTT
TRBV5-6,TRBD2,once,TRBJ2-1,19,CASSFSGLAEPSSYNEQFF,TGTGCCAGCAGCTTTTCGGGACTAGCGGAGCCGAGCTCCTACAATGAGCAGTTCTTC
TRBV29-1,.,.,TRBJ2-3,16,CSVALDSSAGTDTQYF,TGCAGCGTTGCCCTGGACAGCTCGGCGGGGACAGATACGCAGTATTTT
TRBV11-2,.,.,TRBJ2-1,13,CASSLLYREEQFF,TGTGCCAGCAGTCTCTTGTACAGGGAGGAACAGTTCTTC